This T cell receptor (beta chain) derives from a study of beta chain features in type 1 diabetes. Study results and caveats: Small HLA sub-analyses could not settle whether HLA shapes TCRB rearrangement. Across all four CD4+ subsets, people with type 1 diabetes showed modestly shorter TCRB CDR3s.

Trimming took off 2 bases at V and 3 bases at J, with 8 bases between the two ends. Germline V gene lookup returns CDR1 SEHNR and CDR2 FQNEAQ (reference sequence). The CDR3 contains 14 residues. For this clone: Its specificity is not known.

The entirety of the isolated RNA underwent reverse transcription, so expressed TCRB transcripts were sequenced. Profiling relied on immunoSEQ multiplex PCR, and the TCRdb table lists in-frame clones only, not all of them. The data contain around 360,000 clones, 10% to 15% of them singletons. Sorting that relied on CD45RO/CCR7/CD25/CD127/CD95/CD27 yielded CD4+ naive, central memory, regulatory and stem cell-like memory cells. V is TRBV7-9 and J is TRBJ2-4; possible D gene TRBD2, 5 bases. The sequencing input was naive CD4+ T cells from blood. The source is a woman aged 18 to 35 with type 1 diabetes. The chain's CDR3 is CASSLIGNKNIQYF. The CDR3 DNA reads TGTGCCAGCAGCTTAATCGGGAACAAAAACATTCAGTACTTC.